The present TCR beta chain was sequenced within a study of patients and donors after allogeneic stem cell transplantation. V lost 3 bases and J lost 7, with 6 bases in between. This CDR3 contains 12 residues. MiXCR was run by TCRdb on the RT-PCR reads, yielding one entry per CDR3 protein. The data contain more than 150,000 distinct CDR3 sequences, about 24% of them singletons. This clonotype came up a few times. The chain combines TRBV12-3 or TRBV12-4 with TRBJ2-2; D uncertain. This TCR came from a human donor who was either an allogeneic HSCT recipient or a stem cell or donor lymphocyte infusion donor (not recorded which). It is not recorded whose cells these are; they may come from a transplant donor. Sequencing was done on a sample of blood, either unsorted or a sorted T cell fraction (not recorded which). CDR3 DNA sequence: TGTGCCAGCAGTTTGGTTGGCGGGGAGCTGTTTTTT. It translates to CASSLVGGELFF.